The 22 T cell receptor beta chains presented below share a single source sample, sequenced in a study of T cells in Graves' hyperthyroidism and ophthalmopathy (dated by TCRdb to between 2017 and 2020). The library came from multiplex PCR. TCRdb lists the instrument as Illumina HiSeq 2000. TCR beta CDR3 regions were amplified from RNA transcripts. For the first round of RT-PCR on the TCR CDR3, the HTBI primer set was used together with the Qiagen OneStep RT-PCR kit. Through fastp at Q25 and MiXCR, TCRdb rebuilt clones from the public reads, retaining in-frame beta chains. Each record represents a unique CDR3 protein, reported with the most common genes and DNA among its rows. The sample table shows around 290,000 distinct CDR3 sequences, and about a sixth are seen once. The top ten constitute around 57% of the sample. Input material: blood. These receptors were collected from a woman aged 60-75 years with Graves' ophthalmopathy.

The genes are TRBV6-1 and TRBJ1-2; D not resolved. The V gene lost 5 bases and the J gene lost 4 bases, with 11 bases spanning the gap. The CDR3 totals 13 residues. Germline assignment: CDR1 MNHNS and CDR2 SASEGT. The DNA for the CDR3 is TGTGCCAGCAGTACCCAAGTTACCTATGGCTACACCTTC. Translated: CASSTQVTYGYTF.

This clonotype came up many times. The rearrangement uses TRBV3-1 and TRBJ1-2; 7 nucleotides agree with TRBD1. Germline trimming cut 0 bases from V and 5 bases from J; bases unmatched to any gene: 18. CDR3 length: 19 amino acids. The germline V gene has CDR1 LGHDT and CDR2 YNNKEL (reference sequence). CDR3 loop: CASSQEIMAGGIGRYGYTF. The CDR3 nucleotides read TGTGCCAGCAGCCAAGAGATCATGGCAGGGGGAATAGGGAGGTATGGCTACACCTTC.

This clonotype has only a few counts. The chain uses TRBV29-1 and TRBJ2-1; no clear D. The CDR3 has 11 residues. The germline V gene encodes CDR1 SQVTM and CDR2 ANQGSEA. With 3 bases removed from V and 12 bases from J, the gap between germline ends came to 12 bases. CDR3 protein: CSVDNSLWQFF. The DNA of the CDR3 is TGCAGCGTTGATAACTCCCTGTGGCAGTTCTTC.

This clonotype showed up many times. The chain joins TRBV28 to TRBJ2-7; D unresolved. The CDR3 has 11 amino acids. The germline V and J ends were trimmed by 5 bases and 5 bases, with 7 bases remaining between them. Germline values: CDR1 MDHEN, CDR2 SYDVKM. The CDR3 coding sequence is TGTGCCAGCAGTGTGGAAGACGAGCAGTACTTC. Amino acids: CASSVEDEQYF.

This clonotype was counted once. The V and J genes are TRBV7-2 and TRBJ2-7; D call uncertain. The V gene lost 5 bases and the J gene lost 7 bases, with 21 bases spanning the gap. Germline loops: CDR1 SGHTA, CDR2 FQGNSA. The CDR3 loop spans 15 amino acids. The CDR3 DNA follows: TGTGCCAGCAGCCGCCTGGCGGAGCTACCCGGGGAGCAGTACTTC. It yields the protein CASSRLAELPGEQYF. The whole variable domain, remainder taken from reference TRBV7-2 and TRBJ2-7, is GAGVSQSPSNKVTEKGKDVELRCDPISGHTALYWYRQSLGQGLEFLIYFQGNSAPDKSGLPSDRFSAERTGGSVSTLTIQRTQQEDSAVYLCASSRLAELPGEQYFGPGTRLTVT.

This clonotype appeared many times. The rearrangement uses TRBV7-8 and TRBJ2-7; unclear D gene. The CDR3 sequence is 13 residues long. The V gene's germline CDR1 is SGHVS and CDR2 FQNEAQ. V was clipped by 0 bases and J by 2 bases, with 5 bases between them. CDR3 DNA sequence: TGTGCCAGCAGCTTAGCTGGAACCTACGAGCAGTACTTC. Translation: CASSLAGTYEQYF.

This clonotype has at least ten counts. The rearrangement links TRBV5-5 to TRBJ2-5; the D gene is possibly TRBD1 (6 bases). Between the trimmed V and J ends, which lost 4 bases and 4 bases, there was a span of 11 bases. CDR1 and CDR2 from the germline V gene are SGHKS and YYEKEE (reference sequence). The CDR3 contains 13 residues. The CDR3 nucleotides are TGTGCCAGCAGCACTGACAGGCCAGAGACCCAGTACTTC. This codes for CASSTDRPETQYF.

This clonotype was seen a few times. One junction end does not reproduce the germline sequence, and a read error may be involved. The rearrangement joins TRBV28 to TRBJ2-5, with 13 nucleotides matching TRBD2. The CDR3 spans 13 residues. Germline lookup yields CDR1 MDHEN and CDR2 SYDVKM. The CDR3 reads CASSQTSGGSDNF. In DNA form, the CDR3 reads TGTGCCAGCAGCCAGACTAGCGGGGGGTCTGATAACTTC.

This clonotype has at least ten counts. The V and J genes are TRBV6-5 and TRBJ1-6; D remains ambiguous. CDR1 is MNHEY, CDR2 SVGAGI, per germline. V lost 0 bases and J 14 bases, leaving 20 bases between the germline ends. The CDR3 runs 16 residues. CDR3 coding DNA: TGTGCCAGCAGTTACTCGTTGTCACCCTTTTATTTGGCCCTCCACTTT. Amino acid sequence: CASSYSLSPFYLALHF.

The table lists this clonotype with a few counts. The CDR3 loop reads CASSSSTRWDYTF. The CDR3 DNA follows: TGTGCCAGCAGCTCCTCGACAAGGTGGGACTACACCTTC. V gene TRBV9 combines with J gene TRBJ1-2; D is unclear. Looked up from germline, CDR1 is SGDLS and CDR2 is YYNGEE. The CDR3 totals 13 residues. V dropped 4 bases and J dropped 10 bases, with 17 bases sitting between them.

The J gene is TRBJ2-4, the V gene TRBV15; perhaps TRBD1 as D (6 bases). The length of the CDR3 is 13 residues. V lost 3 bases and J lost 8, with 11 bases in between. Germline values: CDR1 LNHNV, CDR2 YYDKDF (reference sequence). CDR3 amino acids: CATSSSGADIQYF. The CDR3 nucleotides are TGTGCCACCAGCAGCTCAGGGGCAGACATTCAGTACTTC.

This clonotype was counted many times. The genes are TRBV5-5 and TRBJ2-5; no definite D call. V gave up 4 bases and J gave up 5 bases, with 9 bases separating them. Germline-derived CDR1 and CDR2 are SGHKS and YYEKEE (reference sequence). The CDR3 is made up of 12 amino acids. The CDR3 reads CASSLSVETQYF. The CDR3 DNA follows: TGTGCCAGCAGCCTGTCCGTGGAGACCCAGTACTTC.

Many counts were recorded for this clonotype. The chain carries TRBV20-1 and TRBJ1-5, with a weak D call TRBD1 (5 bases). Trimming left V 4 bases short and J 0 bases short, with 16 bases between. Germline V gene lookup returns CDR1 DFQATT and CDR2 SNEGSKA (reference sequence). The CDR3 has 16 amino acids. The CDR3 region has the DNA TGCAGTGCTAAACGGGTAACACAGGTTAGCAATCAGCCCCAGCATTTT. Translation gives CSAKRVTQVSNQPQHF.

This clonotype has ten or more counts. The chain is built from TRBV7-6 and TRBJ2-3; 11 bases line up with TRBD1. This CDR3 region has 17 residues. The germline V gene encodes CDR1 SGHVS and CDR2 FNYEAQ. The V and J ends lost 5 bases and 3 bases, in that order; junction bases with no gene match: 10. CDR3: CASSQYGGQGVTDTQYF. The DNA of the CDR3 is TGTGCCAGCAGCCAATATGGGGGACAGGGGGTAACAGATACGCAGTATTTT. The full variable domain, its missing parts supplied by reference TRBV7-6 and TRBJ2-3, is GAGVSQSPRYKVTKRGQDVALRCDPISGHVSLYWYRQALGQGPEFLTYFNYEAQQDKSGLPNDRFSAERPEGSISTLTIQRTEQRDSAMYRCASSQYGGQGVTDTQYFGPGTRLTVL.

The DNA of the CDR3 is TGTGCCAGCAGTTACAGGGGGCGTGGGGAGCTGTTTTTT. As protein: CASSYRGRGELFF. V usage is TRBV6-5 and J usage is TRBJ2-2; TRBD1 agrees at 7 bases. The V segment lost 2 bases and the J segment 8 bases; nucleotides outside the gene matches: 2. CDR1 MNHEY and CDR2 SVGAGI come from the germline V gene. This CDR3 is 13 amino acids long.

Many counts were recorded for this clonotype. This chain connects TRBV18 to TRBJ2-1; 13 bases are shared with TRBD2. The germline V gene encodes CDR1 KGHSH and CDR2 LQKENI. The CDR3 has 15 residues. With 1 base clipped from V and 9 bases from J, the junction kept 3 bases outside the gene matches. CDR3 sequence: CASSPQLAGGGEQFF. The CDR3, as DNA: TGTGCCAGCTCACCACAACTAGCGGGAGGGGGTGAGCAGTTCTTC.

J is TRBJ1-1 and V is TRBV12-5; 9 bases match TRBD1. The CDR3 is made up of 16 amino acids. J gave up 1 base and V 2 bases, and 5 bases lay outside the gene matches. The germline gives CDR1 LGHNT, CDR2 FRNRAP. For the CDR3, the DNA is TGTGCTAGTGGTTTGAAGGGACAGGGAGCGAACACTGAAGCTTTCTTT. Its translation is CASGLKGQGANTEAFF.

This clonotype was recorded many times. The gene calls are TRBV20-1 and TRBJ1-5; 8 bases line up with TRBD1. Germline V CDR1 and CDR2: DFQATT, SNEGSKA (reference sequence). The CDR3 consists of 17 residues. J gave up 3 bases and V 6 bases, and 16 bases lay outside the gene matches. The CDR3 nucleotides read TGCAGTGCCTGGGGGGCAGGGGGCGGTGAATACAATCAGCCCCAGCATTTT. Translated, it gives CSAWGAGGGEYNQPQHF.

The chain joins TRBV11-3 to TRBJ2-1; 10 bases match TRBD2. The V and J ends lost 4 bases and 4 bases, in that order; junction bases with no gene match: 4. This CDR3 has 15 residues. CDR1 is SGHNT and CDR2 is YENEEA in the germline V gene. The CDR3 DNA reads as TGTGCCAGCAGCTCTATAGCGGGGGGATACAATGAGCAGTTCTTC. Amino acid sequence: CASSSIAGGYNEQFF. Looking up the rest from reference TRBV11-3 and TRBJ2-1 gives the full variable domain: EAGVVQSPRYKIIEKKQPVAFWCNPISGHNTLYWYLQNLGQGPELLIRYENEEAVDDSQLPKDRFSAERLKGVDSTLKIQPAELGDSAVYLCASSSIAGGYNEQFFGPGTRLTVL.

This clonotype has a count of ten or more. The rearrangement joins TRBV7-2 to TRBJ2-1; TRBD2 is a possible D gene (5 bases). The CDR3 has 15 residues. CDR1 is SGHTA, CDR2 FQGNSA, per germline. Trimming removed 3 bases from V and 3 bases from J, with 12 bases in between. CDR3 sequence (DNA): TGTGCCAGCAGCTTTGCAGCGGCCATCTACAATGAGCAGTTCTTC. Protein: CASSFAAAIYNEQFF.

This clonotype was detected many times. The V gene is TRBV20-1, the J gene TRBJ1-4; 8 bases match TRBD1. With 6 bases clipped from V and 4 bases from J, the junction kept 4 bases outside the gene matches. Germline V CDR1 and CDR2: DFQATT, SNEGSKA (reference sequence). The CDR3 sequence is 13 residues long. As DNA, the CDR3 is TGCAGTGCCGGGACAGGCTTTAATGAAAAACTGTTTTTT. Encoded protein: CSAGTGFNEKLFF.

This clonotype was detected only a few times. V is TRBV20-1 and J is TRBJ2-5; 10 positions match TRBD2. Trimming cost V 8 bases and J 0 bases; bases outside gene matches: 6. CDR1 DFQATT and CDR2 SNEGSKA come from the germline V gene (reference sequence). The CDR3 contains 14 residues. The chain's CDR3 is CSPKAGGNQETQYF. CDR3 DNA: TGCAGTCCTAAAGCGGGGGGGAACCAAGAGACCCAGTACTTC.